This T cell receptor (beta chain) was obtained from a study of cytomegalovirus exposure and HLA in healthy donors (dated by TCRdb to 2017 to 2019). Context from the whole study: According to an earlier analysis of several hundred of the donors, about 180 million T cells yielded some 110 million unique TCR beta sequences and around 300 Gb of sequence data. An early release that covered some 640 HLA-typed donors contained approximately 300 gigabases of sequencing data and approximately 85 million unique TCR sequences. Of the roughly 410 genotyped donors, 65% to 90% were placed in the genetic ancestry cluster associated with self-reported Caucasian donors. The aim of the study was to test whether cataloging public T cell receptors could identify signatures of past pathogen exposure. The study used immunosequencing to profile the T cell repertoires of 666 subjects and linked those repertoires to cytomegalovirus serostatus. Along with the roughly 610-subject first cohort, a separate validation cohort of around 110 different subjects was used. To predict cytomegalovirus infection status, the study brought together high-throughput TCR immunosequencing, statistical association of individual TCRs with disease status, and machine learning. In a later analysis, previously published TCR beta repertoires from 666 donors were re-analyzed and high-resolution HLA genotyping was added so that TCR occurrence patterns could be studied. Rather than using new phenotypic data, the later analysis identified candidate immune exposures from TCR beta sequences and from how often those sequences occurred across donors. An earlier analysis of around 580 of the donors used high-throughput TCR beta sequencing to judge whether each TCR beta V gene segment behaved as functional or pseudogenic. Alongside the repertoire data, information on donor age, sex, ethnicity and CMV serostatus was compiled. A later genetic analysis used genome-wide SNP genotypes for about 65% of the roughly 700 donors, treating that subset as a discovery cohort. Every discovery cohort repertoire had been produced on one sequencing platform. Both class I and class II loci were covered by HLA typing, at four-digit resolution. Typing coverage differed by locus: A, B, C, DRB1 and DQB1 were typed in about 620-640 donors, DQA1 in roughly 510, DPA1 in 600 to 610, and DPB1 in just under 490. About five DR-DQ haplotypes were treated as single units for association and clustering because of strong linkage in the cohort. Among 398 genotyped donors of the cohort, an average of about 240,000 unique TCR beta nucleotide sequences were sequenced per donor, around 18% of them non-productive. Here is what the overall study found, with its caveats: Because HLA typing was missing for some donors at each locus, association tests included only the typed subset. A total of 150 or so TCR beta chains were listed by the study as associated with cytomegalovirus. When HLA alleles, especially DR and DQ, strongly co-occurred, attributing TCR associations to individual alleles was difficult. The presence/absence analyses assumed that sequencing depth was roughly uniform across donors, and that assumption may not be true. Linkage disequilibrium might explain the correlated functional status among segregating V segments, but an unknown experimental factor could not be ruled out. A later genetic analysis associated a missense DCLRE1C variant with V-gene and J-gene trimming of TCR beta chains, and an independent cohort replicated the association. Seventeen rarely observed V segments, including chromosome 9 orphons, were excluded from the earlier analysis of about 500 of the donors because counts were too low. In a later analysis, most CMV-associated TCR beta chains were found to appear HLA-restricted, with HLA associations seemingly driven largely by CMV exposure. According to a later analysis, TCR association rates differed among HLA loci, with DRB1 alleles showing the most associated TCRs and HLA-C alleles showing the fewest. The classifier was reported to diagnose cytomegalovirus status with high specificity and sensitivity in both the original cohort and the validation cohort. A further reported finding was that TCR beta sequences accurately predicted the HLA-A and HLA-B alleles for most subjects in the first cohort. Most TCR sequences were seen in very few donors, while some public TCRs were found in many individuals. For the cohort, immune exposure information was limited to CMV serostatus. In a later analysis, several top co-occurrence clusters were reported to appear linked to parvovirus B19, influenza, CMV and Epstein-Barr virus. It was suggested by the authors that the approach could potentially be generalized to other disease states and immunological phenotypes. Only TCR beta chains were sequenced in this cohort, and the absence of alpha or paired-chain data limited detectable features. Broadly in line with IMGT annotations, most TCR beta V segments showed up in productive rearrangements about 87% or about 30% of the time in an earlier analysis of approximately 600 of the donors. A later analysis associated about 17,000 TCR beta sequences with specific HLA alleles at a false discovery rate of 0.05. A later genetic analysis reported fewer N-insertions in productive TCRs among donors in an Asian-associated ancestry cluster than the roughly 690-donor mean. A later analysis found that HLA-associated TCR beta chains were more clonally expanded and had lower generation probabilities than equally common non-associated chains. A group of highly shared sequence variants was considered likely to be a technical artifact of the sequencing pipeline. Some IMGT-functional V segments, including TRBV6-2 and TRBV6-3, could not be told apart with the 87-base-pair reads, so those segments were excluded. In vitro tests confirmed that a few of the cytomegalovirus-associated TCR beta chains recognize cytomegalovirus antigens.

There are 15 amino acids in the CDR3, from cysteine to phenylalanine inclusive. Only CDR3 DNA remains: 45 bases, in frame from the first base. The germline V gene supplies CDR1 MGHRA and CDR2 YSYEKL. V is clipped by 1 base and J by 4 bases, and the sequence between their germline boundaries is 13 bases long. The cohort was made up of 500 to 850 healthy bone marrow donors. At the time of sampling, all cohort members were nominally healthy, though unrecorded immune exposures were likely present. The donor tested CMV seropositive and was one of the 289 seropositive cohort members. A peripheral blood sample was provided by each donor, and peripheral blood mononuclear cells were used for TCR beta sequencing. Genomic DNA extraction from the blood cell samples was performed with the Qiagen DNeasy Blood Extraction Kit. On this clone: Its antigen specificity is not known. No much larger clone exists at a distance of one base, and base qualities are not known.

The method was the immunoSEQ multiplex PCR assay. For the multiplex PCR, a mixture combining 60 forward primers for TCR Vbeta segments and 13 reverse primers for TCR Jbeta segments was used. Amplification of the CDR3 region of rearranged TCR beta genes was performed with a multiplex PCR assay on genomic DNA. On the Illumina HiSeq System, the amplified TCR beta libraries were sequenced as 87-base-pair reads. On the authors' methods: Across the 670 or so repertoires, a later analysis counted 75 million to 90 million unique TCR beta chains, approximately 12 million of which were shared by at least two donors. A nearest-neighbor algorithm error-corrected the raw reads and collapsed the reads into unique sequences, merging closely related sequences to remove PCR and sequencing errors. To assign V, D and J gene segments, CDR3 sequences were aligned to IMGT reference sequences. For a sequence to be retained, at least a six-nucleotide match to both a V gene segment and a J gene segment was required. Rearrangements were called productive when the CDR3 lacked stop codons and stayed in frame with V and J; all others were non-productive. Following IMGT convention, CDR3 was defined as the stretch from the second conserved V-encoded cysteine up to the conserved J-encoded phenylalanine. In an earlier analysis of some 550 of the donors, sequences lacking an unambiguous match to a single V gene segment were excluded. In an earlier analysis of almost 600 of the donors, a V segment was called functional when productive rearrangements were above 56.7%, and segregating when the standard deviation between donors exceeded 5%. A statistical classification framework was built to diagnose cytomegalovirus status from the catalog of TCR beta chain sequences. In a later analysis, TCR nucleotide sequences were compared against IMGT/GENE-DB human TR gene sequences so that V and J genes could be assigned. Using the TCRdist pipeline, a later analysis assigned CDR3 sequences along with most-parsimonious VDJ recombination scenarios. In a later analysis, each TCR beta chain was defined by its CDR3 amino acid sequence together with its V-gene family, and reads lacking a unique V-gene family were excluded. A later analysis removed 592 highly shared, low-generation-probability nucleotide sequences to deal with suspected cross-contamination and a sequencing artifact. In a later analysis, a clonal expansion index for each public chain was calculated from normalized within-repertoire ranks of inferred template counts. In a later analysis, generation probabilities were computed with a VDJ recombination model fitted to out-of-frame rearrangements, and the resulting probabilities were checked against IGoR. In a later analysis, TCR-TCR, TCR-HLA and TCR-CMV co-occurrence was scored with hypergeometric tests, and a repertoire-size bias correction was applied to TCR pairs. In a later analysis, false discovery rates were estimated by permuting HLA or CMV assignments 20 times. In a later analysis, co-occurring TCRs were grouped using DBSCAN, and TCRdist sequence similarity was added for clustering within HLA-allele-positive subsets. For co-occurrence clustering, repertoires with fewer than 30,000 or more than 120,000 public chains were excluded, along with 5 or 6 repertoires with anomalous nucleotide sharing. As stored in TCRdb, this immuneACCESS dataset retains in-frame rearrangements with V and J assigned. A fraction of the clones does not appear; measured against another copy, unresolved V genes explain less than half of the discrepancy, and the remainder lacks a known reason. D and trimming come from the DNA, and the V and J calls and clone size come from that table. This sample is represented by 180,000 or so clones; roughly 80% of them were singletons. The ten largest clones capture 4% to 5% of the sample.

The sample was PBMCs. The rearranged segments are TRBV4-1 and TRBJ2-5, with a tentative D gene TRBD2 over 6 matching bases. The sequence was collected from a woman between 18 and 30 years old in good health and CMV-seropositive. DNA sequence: TGCGCCAGCAGCCAAGTAGCGGCAGTAACAGAGACCCAGTACTTC. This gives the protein CASSQVAAVTETQYF.